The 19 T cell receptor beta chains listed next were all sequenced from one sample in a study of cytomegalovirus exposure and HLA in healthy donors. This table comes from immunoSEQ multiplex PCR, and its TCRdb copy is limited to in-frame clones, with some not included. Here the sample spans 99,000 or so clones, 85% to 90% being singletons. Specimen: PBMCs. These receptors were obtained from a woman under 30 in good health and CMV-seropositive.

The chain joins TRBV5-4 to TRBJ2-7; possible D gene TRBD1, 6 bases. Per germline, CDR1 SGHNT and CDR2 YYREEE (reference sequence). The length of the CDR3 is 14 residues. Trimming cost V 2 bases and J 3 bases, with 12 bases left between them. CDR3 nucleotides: TGTGCCAGCAGCTTCCAGGGGAACAACTACGAGCAGTACTTC. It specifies CASSFQGNNYEQYF. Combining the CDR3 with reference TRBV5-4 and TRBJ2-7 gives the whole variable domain ETGVTQSPTHLIKTRGQQVTLRCSSQSGHNTVSWYQQALGQGPQFIFQYYREEENGRGNFPPRFSGLQFPNYSSELNVNALELDDSALYLCASSFQGNNYEQYFGPGTRLTVT.

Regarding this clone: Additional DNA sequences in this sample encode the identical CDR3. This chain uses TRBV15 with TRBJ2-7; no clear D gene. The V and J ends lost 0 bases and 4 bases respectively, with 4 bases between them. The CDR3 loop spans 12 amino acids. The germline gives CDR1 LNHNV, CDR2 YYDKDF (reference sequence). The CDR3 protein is CATSRDSYEQYF. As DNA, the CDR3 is TGTGCCACCAGCAGAGATTCGTACGAGCAGTACTTC.

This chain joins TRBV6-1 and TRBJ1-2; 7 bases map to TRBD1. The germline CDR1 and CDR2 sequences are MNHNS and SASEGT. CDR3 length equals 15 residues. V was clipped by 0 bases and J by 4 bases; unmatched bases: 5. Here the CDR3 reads CASSEATGLSYGYTF. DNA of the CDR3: TGTGCCAGCAGTGAAGCGACAGGGTTGAGCTATGGCTACACCTTC.

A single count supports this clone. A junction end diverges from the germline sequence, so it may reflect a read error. The CDR3 is CASSLTGLAGARSVF. The CDR3, as DNA: TGTGCCAGCAGTTTAACGGGACTAGCGGGAGCCCGCTCGGTCTTC. This sequence joins TRBV27 and TRBJ2-7, with 14 positions matching TRBD2. The CDR3 runs 15 residues. Germline CDR1 MNHEY, CDR2 SMNVEV (reference sequence).

CDR3 sequence (DNA): TGTGCCAGCAGCGGACAGGCTGGTAGTTTGGAAAAACTGTTTTTT. Amino acid sequence: CASSGQAGSLEKLFF. The rearrangement joins TRBV9 to TRBJ1-4, with a weak D call TRBD1 (6 bases). The V end lost 3 bases, the J end lost 8 bases, and 17 bases lay between the germline ends. CDR1 is SGDLS, CDR2 YYNGEE, per germline. CDR3 length equals 15 residues.

CDR3 loop: CASSLALGREPKNEQFF. The CDR3, as DNA: TGCGCCAGCAGCTTGGCCTTGGGCAGAGAGCCCAAAAATGAGCAGTTCTTC. The chain carries TRBV5-1 and TRBJ2-1; D remains unclear. There are 17 residues in the CDR3. Trimming left V 0 bases short and J 7 bases short, with 20 bases between. Germline V CDR1 and CDR2: SGHRS, YFSETQ.

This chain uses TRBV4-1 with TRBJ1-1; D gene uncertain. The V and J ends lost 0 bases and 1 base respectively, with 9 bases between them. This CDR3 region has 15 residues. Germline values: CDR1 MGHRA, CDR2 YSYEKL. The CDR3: CASSQDPRGNTEAFF. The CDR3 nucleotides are TGCGCCAGCAGCCAAGATCCCCGGGGGAACACTGAAGCTTTCTTT.

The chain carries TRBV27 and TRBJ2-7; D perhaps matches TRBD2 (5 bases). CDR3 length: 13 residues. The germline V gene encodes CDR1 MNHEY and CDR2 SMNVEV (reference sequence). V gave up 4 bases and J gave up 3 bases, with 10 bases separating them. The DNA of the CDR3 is TGTGCCAGCAGTTACAGTCGGGACTACGAGCAGTACTTC. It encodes CASSYSRDYEQYF.

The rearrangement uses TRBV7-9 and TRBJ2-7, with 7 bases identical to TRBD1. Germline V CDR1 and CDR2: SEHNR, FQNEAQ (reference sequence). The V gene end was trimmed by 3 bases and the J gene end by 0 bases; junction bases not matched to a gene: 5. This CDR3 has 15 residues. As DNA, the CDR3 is TGTGCCAGCAGCTTCCGACAGGGATCCTCCTACGAGCAGTACTTC. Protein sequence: CASSFRQGSSYEQYF.

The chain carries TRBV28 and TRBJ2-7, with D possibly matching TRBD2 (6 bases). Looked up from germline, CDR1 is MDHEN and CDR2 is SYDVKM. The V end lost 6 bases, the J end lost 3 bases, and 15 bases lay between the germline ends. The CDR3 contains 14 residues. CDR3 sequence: CASRPRGRNYEQYF. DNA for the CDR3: TGTGCCAGCAGACCCCGGGGGAGGAACTACGAGCAGTACTTC.

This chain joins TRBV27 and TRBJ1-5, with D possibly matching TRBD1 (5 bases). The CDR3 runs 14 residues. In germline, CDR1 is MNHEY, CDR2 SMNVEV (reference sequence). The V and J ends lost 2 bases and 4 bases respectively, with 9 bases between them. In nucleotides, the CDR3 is TGTGCCAGCAGTTTAGGGGGGGATAATCAGCCCCAGCATTTT. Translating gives CASSLGGDNQPQHF.

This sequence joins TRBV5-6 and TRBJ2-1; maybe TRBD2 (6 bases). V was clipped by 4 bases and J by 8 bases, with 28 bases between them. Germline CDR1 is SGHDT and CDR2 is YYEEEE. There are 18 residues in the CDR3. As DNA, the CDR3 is TGTGCCAGCAGCCCCCTAGGAGGGGAATTCGGCAACGAGGATGAGCAGTTCTTC. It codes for CASSPLGGEFGNEDEQFF.

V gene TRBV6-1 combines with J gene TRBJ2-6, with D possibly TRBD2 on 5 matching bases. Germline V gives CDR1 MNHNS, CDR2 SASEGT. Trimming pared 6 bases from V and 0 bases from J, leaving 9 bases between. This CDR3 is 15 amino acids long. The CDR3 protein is CASSGMNSGANVLTF. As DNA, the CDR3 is TGTGCCAGCAGCGGGATGAACTCTGGGGCCAACGTCCTGACTTTC.

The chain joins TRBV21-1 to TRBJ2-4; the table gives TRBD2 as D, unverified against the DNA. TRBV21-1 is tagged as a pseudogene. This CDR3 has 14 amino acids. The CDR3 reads CASRAGTAKNIQYF. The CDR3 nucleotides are TGTGCCAGCAGGGCGGGGACAGCCAAAAACATTCAGTACTTC.

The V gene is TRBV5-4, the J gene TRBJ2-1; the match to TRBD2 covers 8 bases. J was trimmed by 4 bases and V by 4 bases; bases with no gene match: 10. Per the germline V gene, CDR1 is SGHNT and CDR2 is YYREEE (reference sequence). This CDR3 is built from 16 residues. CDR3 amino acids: CASSPGGKVGYNEQFF. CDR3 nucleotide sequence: TGTGCCAGCAGCCCGGGGGGGAAAGTGGGTTACAATGAGCAGTTCTTC.

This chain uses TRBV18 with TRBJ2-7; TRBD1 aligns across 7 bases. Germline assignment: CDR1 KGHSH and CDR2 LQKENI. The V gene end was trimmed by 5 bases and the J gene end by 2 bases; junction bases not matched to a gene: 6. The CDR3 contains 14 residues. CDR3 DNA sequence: TGTGCCAGCTCAGGTGGGGACAGACCCTACGAGCAGTACTTC. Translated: CASSGGDRPYEQYF.

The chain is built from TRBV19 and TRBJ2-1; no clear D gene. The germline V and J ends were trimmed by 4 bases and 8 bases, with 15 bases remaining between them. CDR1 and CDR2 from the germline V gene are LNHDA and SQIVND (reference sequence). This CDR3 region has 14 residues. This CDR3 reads CASSTEWALHEQFF. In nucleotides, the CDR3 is TGTGCCAGTAGTACCGAGTGGGCTCTTCATGAGCAGTTCTTC.

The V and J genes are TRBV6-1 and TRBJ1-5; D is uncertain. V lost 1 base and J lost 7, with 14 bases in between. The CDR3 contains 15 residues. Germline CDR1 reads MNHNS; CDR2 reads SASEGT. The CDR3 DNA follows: TGTGCCAGCAGTGAAGTGGAGCCTAATCCCCAGCCCCAGCATTTT. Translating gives CASSEVEPNPQPQHF.

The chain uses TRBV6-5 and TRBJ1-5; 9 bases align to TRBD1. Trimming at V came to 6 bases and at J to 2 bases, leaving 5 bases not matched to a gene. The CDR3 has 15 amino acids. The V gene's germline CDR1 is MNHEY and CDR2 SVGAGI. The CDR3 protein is CASSHGTGRNQPQHF. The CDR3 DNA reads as TGTGCCAGCAGCCACGGGACAGGGCGCAATCAGCCCCAGCATTTT.